The present entry profiles one T cell receptor (beta chain) with its context. What it binds is unknown. This CDR3 is also generated by other DNA sequences in the sample. Only in-frame clones appear in the TCRdb table, and some are missing; sequencing was by immunoSEQ multiplex PCR. The sample contains tens of thousands of clones, roughly 90% of which appear only once. The sample comes from a study of OX40 agonist ivuxolimab in advanced cancers. Study overall: The group had a mean age of about 65 years, ranged from about 20 to 79, and was just under 85% male.

V was shortened by 8 bases and J by 2 bases, with 9 bases between the two germline ends. There are 12 residues in the CDR3. CDR1 is MDHEN, CDR2 SYDVKM, per germline. Study-wide results and limits: Low normalized T-cell clonal expansion was also seen in some nonresponders. Expanded clones tended on average to be more numerous among CD8+ T cells than CD4+. The specificity for antigen of the expanded peripheral T cells was not determined.

The origin of this receptor is an adult with an advanced solid tumor such as melanoma, head and neck, liver or kidney cancer. The sequenced sample was CD4+ or CD8+ T cells sorted from blood, obtained in a trial of the OX40 agonist ivuxolimab. The chain recombines TRBV28 with TRBJ2-5; D call uncertain. The CDR3 here is CASGDLQETQYF. CDR3 sequence (DNA): TGTGCCAGCGGCGACCTTCAAGAGACCCAGTACTTC.